Presented here are 10 T cell receptor beta chains from one specimen sequenced in a study of PD-L1 blockade in urothelial cancer. Only in-frame clones appear in the TCRdb table, and some are missing; sequencing was by immunoSEQ multiplex PCR. The table lists some 25,000 clones, approximately 88% of them singletons. The sequencing used PBMCs, collected around atezolizumab (anti-PD-L1) treatment. The origin of the receptors is a man in his 70s with urothelial cancer.

The DNA of the CDR3 is TGTGCCATCAGTGAGTCGAGCCAAGAGACCCAGTACTTC. Translation: CAISESSQETQYF. V usage is TRBV10-3 and J usage is TRBJ2-5; D not resolved. This CDR3 comprises 13 residues. V dropped 0 bases and J dropped 1 base, with 3 bases sitting between them. In germline, CDR1 is ENHRY, CDR2 SYGVKD.

This rearrangement joins TRBV10-3 to TRBJ2-7, with TRBD1 as a possible D gene (6 bases). Germline V lookup: CDR1 ENHRY, CDR2 SYGVKD. CDR3 size: 11 residues. V was pared by 6 bases and J by 12 bases, with 15 bases between. CDR3 coding DNA: TGTGCCATCAGGGACACAGGGATCCTGTACTTC. It yields the protein CAIRDTGILYF.

The chain is built from TRBV7-9 and TRBJ2-5; D is undetermined. The CDR3 runs to 15 residues. Trimming cost V 7 bases and J 2 bases, with 17 bases left between them. The V gene's germline CDR1 is SEHNR and CDR2 FQNEAQ (reference sequence). The CDR3 reads CASNPKAEIQETQYF. DNA for the CDR3: TGTGCCAGCAACCCTAAGGCGGAGATACAAGAGACCCAGTACTTC.

The gene calls are TRBV19 and TRBJ2-1; possible D gene TRBD2, 5 bases. CDR3 length: 13 residues. From germline, CDR1 is LNHDA and CDR2 SQIVND (reference sequence). V was shortened by 8 bases and J by 4 bases, with 12 bases between the two germline ends. CDR3 DNA: TGTGCCAGTGTGCGTCGGGGATACAATGAGCAGTTCTTC. It codes for CASVRRGYNEQFF.

This chain connects TRBV2 to TRBJ2-3; 14 bases are shared with TRBD2. The V segment lost 7 bases and the J segment 6 bases; nucleotides outside the gene matches: 6. Germline V gene sequence: CDR1 SNHLY, CDR2 FYNNEI. CDR3 length equals 15 residues. CDR3 loop: CASKGTSGSVDTQYF. CDR3 bases: TGTGCCAGCAAAGGGACTAGCGGGAGTGTGGATACGCAGTATTTT.

This clone occurred a few times. V is TRBV27 and J is TRBJ1-4, with a weak D call TRBD1 (5 bases). Germline V gene lookup returns CDR1 MNHEY and CDR2 SMNVEV (reference sequence). The CDR3 sequence is 17 residues long. V was cut by 2 bases and J by 0 bases, with 13 bases left in between. CDR3 bases: TGTGCCAGCAGTTTAGGGGCATCCGTTGCAACTAATGAAAAACTGTTTTTT. Translated: CASSLGASVATNEKLFF.

This clone was found a few times. The rearrangement links TRBV9 to TRBJ1-1, with 7 bases that match TRBD1. Germline CDR1 and CDR2: SGDLS and YYNGEE. V dropped 3 bases and J dropped 7; count of bases not matched to a gene: 12. The CDR3 loop spans 15 amino acids. CDR3 sequence (DNA): TGTGCCAGCAGCGCGCTGACAGGGTTGGGTGATGAAGCTTTCTTT. It is translated as CASSALTGLGDEAFF.

This clone has only one observation. This rearrangement joins TRBV21-1 to TRBJ1-2; the table gives TRBD1 as D, unverified against the DNA. TRBV21-1 is a pseudogene segment. The CDR3 contains 15 residues. CDR3 bases: TGTGCCGGGTCGATGATCAGGGGCTGGGGCTATGGCTACACCTTC. Its protein is CAGSMIRGWGYGYTF.

This rearrangement joins TRBV10-3 to TRBJ1-5; D unresolved. CDR1 and CDR2 from the germline V gene are ENHRY and SYGVKD. Trimming took 0 bases from V and 2 from J, leaving 8 bases between them. This CDR3 is 15 amino acids long. The CDR3 here is CAISESAYGNQPQHF. CDR3 DNA sequence: TGTGCCATCAGTGAGTCGGCTTACGGCAATCAGCCCCAGCATTTT.

In its sample, this clone was seen once. The V call is TRBV5-6, the J call TRBJ1-5; D is possibly TRBD1 (5 bases). Trimming took 4 bases from V and 4 from J, leaving 21 bases between them. The CDR3 consists of 17 residues. Germline V gene lookup returns CDR1 SGHDT and CDR2 YYEEEE. The CDR3 sequence: CASSRKPRRGSNQPQHF. The CDR3, as DNA: TGTGCCAGCAGCCGAAAGCCGCGTAGGGGTTCGAATCAGCCCCAGCATTTT.